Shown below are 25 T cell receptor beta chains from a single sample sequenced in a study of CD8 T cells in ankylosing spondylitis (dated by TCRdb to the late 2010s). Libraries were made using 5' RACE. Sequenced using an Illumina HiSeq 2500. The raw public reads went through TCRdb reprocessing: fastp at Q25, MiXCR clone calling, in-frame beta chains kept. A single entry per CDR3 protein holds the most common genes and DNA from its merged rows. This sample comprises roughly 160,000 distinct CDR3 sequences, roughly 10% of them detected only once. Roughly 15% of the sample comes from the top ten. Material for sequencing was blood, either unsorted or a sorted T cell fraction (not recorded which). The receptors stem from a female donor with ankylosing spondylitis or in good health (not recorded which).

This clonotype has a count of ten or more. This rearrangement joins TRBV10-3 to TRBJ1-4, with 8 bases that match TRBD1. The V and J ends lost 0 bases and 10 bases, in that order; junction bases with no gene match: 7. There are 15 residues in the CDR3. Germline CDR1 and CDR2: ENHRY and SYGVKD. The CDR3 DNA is TGTGCCATCAGTGAGTCAAGGGGACAGGCCGGAAAACTGTTTTTT. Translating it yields CAISESRGQAGKLFF.

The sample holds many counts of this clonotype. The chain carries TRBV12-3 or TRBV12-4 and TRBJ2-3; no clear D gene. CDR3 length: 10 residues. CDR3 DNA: TGTGCAACCAAGCAGGATACGCAGTATTTT. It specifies CATKQDTQYF.

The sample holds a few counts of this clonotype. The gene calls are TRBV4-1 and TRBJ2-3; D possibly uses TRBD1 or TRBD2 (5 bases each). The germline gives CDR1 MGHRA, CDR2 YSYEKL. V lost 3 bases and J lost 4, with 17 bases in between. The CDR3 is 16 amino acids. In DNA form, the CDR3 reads TGCGCCAGCAGCCATCACGAGAGGGGAGCCTCAGATACGCAGTATTTT. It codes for CASSHHERGASDTQYF.

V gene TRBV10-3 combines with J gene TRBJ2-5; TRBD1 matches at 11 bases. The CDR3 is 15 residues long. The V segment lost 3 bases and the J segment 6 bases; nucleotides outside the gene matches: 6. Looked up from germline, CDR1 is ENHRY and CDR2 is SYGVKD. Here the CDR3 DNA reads TGTGCCATCAGTGACCTCAGGGACAGGGGGAAGACCCAGTACTTC. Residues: CAISDLRDRGKTQYF.

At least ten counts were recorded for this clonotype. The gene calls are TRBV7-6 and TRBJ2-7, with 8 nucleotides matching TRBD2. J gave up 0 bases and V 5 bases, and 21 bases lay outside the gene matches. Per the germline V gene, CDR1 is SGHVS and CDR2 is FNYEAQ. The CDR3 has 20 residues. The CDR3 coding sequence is TGTGCCAGCAGCGATCCCATCGTCGGGAGGGATAATACTAGCTCCTACGAGCAGTACTTC. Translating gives CASSDPIVGRDNTSSYEQYF.

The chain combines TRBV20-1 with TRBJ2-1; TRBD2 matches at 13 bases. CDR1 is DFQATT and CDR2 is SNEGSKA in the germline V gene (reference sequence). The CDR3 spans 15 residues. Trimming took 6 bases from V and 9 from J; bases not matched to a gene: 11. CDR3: CSAGREGLAGPEQFF. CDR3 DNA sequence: TGCAGTGCCGGGAGAGAGGGACTAGCGGGACCTGAGCAGTTCTTC.

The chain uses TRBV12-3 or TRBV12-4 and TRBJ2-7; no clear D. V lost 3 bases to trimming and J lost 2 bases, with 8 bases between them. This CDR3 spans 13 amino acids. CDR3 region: CASSLGVPYEQYF. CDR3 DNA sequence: TGTGCCAGCAGTTTGGGCGTCCCCTACGAGCAGTACTTC.

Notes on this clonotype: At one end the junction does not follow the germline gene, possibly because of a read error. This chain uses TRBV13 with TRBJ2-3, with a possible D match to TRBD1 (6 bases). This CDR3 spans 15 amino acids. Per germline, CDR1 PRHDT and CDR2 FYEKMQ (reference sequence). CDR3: CASIRSGSRTDTRYF. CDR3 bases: TGTGCCAGCATCAGGAGCGGCTCAAGGACAGATACGCGGTATTTT. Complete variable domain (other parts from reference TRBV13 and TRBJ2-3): AAGVIQSPRHLIKEKRETATLKCYPIPRHDTVYWYQQGPGQDPQFLISFYEKMQSDKGSIPDRFSAQQFSDYHSELNMSSLELGDSALYFCASIRSGSRTDTRYFGPGTRLTVL.

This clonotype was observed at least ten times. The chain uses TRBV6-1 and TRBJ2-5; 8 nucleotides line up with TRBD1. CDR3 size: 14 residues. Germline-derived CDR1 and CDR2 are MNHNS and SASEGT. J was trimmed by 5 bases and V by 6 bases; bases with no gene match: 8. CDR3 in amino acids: CASSRGQDGETQYF. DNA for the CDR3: TGTGCCAGCAGCCGGGGACAGGATGGGGAGACCCAGTACTTC.

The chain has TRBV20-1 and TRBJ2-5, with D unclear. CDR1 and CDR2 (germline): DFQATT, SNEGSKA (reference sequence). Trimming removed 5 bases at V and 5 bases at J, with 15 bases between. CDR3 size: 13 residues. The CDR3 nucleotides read TGCAGTGCTCCGGTTCGAGCCGGGGAGACCCAGTACTTC. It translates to CSAPVRAGETQYF.

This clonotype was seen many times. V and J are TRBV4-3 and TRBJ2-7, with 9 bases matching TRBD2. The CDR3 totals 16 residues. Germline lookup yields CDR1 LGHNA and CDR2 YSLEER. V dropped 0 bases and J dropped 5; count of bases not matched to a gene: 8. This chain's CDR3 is CASSQDRSGRLDEQYF. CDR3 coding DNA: TGCGCCAGCAGCCAAGATAGAAGCGGGAGGTTAGACGAGCAGTACTTC.

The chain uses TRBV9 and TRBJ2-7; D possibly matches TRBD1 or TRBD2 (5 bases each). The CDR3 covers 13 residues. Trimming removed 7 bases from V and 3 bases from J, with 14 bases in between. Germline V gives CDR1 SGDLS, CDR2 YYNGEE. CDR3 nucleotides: TGTGCCAGCGCCTCCGGGGCGAACTACGAGCAGTACTTC. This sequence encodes CASASGANYEQYF.

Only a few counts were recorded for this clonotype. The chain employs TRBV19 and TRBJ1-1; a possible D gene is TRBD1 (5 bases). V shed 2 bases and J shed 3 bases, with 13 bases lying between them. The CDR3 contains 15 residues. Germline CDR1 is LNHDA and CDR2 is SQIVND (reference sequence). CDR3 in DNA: TGTGCCAGTAGTATAAATTTACGGGACTACACTGAAGCTTTCTTT. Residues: CASSINLRDYTEAFF.

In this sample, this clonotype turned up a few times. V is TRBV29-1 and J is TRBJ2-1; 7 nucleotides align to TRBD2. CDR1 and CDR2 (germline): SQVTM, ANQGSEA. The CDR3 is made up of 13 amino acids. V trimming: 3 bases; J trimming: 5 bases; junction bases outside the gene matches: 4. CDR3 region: CSVDSGYHNEQFF. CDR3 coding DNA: TGCAGCGTTGATAGCGGGTACCACAATGAGCAGTTCTTC.

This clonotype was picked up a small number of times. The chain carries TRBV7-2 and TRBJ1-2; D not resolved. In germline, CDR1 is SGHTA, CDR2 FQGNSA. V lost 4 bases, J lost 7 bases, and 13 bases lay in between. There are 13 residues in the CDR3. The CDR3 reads CASSYSLAGGYTF. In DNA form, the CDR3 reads TGTGCCAGCAGCTATTCTCTTGCCGGTGGCTACACCTTC.

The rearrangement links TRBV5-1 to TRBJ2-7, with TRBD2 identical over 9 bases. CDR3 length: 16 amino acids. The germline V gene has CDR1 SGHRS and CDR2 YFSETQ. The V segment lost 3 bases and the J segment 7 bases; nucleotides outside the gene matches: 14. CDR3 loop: CASSYTGGGAPEEQYF. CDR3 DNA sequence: TGCGCCAGCAGCTACACCGGCGGGGGGGCCCCTGAGGAGCAGTACTTC.

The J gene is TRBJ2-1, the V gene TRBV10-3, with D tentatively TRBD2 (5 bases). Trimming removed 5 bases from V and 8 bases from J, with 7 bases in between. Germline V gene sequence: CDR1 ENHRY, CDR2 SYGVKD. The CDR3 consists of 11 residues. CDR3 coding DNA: TGTGCCATCAGTATGGGAGATGAGCAGTTCTTC. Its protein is CAISMGDEQFF.

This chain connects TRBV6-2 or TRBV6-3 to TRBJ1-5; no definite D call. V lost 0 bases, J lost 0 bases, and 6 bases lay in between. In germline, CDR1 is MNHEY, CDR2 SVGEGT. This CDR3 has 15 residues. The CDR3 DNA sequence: TGTGCCAGCAGTTACTCGATCGATAGCAATCAGCCCCAGCATTTT. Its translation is CASSYSIDSNQPQHF.

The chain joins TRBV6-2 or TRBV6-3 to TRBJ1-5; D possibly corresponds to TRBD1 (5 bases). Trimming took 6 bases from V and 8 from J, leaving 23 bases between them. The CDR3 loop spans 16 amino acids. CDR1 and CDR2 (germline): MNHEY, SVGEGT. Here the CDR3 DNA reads TGTGCCAGCAGCCTTATGGGGCACTTCCAGGGCGAGCCCCAGCATTTT. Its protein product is CASSLMGHFQGEPQHF.

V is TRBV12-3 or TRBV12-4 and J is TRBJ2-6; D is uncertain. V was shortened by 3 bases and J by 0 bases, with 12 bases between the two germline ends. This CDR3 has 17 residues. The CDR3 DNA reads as TGTGCCAGCAGTTTTTGGCGGTTGGGCTCTGGGGCCAACGTCCTGACTTTC. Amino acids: CASSFWRLGSGANVLTF.

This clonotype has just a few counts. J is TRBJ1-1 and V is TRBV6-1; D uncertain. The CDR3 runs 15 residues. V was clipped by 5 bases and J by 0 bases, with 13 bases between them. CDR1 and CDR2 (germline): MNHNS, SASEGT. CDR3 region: CASSPPGLLNTEAFF. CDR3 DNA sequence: TGTGCCAGCAGTCCCCCAGGACTCTTGAACACTGAAGCTTTCTTT.

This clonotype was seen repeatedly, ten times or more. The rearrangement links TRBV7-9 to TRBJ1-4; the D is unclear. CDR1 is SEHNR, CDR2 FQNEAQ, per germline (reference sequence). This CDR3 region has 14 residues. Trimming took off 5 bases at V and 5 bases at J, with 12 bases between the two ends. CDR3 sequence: CASSERLRNEKLFF. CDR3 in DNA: TGTGCCAGCAGCGAACGACTGCGGAATGAAAAACTGTTTTTT.

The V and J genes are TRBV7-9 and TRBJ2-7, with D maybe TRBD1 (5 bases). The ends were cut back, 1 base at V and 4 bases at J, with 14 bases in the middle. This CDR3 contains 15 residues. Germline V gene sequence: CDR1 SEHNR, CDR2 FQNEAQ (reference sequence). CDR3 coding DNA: TGTGCCAGCAGCTTAGTTGCAGGGTTAAGGTACGAGCAGTACTTC. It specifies CASSLVAGLRYEQYF.

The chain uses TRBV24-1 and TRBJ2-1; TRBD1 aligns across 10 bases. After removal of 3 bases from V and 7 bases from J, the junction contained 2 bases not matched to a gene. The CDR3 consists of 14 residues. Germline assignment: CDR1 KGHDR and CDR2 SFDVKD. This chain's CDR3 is CATSDQDRGNEQFF. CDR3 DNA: TGTGCCACCAGTGATCAGGACAGGGGGAATGAGCAGTTCTTC.

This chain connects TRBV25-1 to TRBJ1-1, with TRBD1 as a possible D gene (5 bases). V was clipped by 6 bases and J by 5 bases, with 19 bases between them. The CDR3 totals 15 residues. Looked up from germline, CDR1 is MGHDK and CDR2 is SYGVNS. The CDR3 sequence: CASSLEKYWGTEAFF. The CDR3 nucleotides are TGTGCCAGCAGCCTCGAGAAGTATTGGGGGACTGAAGCTTTCTTT.